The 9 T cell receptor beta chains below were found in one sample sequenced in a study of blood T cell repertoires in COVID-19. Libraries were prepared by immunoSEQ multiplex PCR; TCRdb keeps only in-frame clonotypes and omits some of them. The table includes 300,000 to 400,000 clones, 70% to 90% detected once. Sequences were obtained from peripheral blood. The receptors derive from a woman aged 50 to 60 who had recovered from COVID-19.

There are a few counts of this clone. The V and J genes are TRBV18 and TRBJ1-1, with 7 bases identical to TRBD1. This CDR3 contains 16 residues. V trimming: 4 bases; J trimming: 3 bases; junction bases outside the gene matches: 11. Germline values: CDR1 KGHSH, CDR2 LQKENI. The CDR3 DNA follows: TGTGCCAGCTCACGGACGGAGACAGGGCCTTACACTGAAGCTTTCTTT. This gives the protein CASSRTETGPYTEAFF.

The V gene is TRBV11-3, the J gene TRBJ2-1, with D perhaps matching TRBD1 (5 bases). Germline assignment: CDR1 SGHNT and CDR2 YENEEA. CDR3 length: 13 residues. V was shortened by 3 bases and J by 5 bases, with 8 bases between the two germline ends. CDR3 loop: CASSLTVNNEQFF. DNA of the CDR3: TGTGCCAGCAGCTTGACAGTTAACAATGAGCAGTTCTTC. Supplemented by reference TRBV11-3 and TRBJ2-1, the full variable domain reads EAGVVQSPRYKIIEKKQPVAFWCNPISGHNTLYWYLQNLGQGPELLIRYENEEAVDDSQLPKDRFSAERLKGVDSTLKIQPAELGDSAVYLCASSLTVNNEQFFGPGTRLTVL.

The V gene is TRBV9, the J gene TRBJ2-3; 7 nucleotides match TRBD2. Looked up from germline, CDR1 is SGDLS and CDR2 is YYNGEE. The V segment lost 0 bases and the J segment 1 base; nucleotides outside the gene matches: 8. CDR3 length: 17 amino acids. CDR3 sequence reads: CASSVGGGGFRTDTQYF. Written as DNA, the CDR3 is TGTGCCAGCAGCGTAGGCGGCGGGGGATTTCGCACAGATACGCAGTATTTT. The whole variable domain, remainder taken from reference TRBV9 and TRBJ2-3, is DSGVTQTPKHLITATGQRVTLRCSPRSGDLSVYWYQQSLDQGLQFLIQYYNGEERAKGNILERFSAQQFPDLHSELNLSSLELGDSALYFCASSVGGGGFRTDTQYFGPGTRLTVL.

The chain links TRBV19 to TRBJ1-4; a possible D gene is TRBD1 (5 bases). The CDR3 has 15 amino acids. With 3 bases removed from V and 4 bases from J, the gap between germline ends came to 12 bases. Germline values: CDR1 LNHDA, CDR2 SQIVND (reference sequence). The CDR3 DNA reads TGTGCCAGTAGTATTCGACAGCAATTTAATGAAAAACTGTTTTTT. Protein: CASSIRQQFNEKLFF. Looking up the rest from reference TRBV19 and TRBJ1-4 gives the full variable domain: DGGITQSPKYLFRKEGQNVTLSCEQNLNHDAMYWYRQDPGQGLRLIYYSQIVNDFQKGDIAEGYSVSREKKESFPLTVTSAQKNPTAFYLCASSIRQQFNEKLFFGSGTQLSVL.

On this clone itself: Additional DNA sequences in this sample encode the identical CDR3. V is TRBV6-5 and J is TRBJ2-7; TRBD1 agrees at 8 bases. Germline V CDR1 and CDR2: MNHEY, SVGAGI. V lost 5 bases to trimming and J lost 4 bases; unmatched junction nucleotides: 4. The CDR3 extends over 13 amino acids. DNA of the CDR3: TGTGCCAGCAGTAGGGACAGGACATACGAGCAGTACTTC. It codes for CASSRDRTYEQYF.

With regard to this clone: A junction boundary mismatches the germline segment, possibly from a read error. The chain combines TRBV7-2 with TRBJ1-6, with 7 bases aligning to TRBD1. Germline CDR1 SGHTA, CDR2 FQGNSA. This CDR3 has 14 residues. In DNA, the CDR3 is TGTGCCAGCAGCCTGGACAGGAATAACTCACCCCTCCACTTT. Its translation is CASSLDRNNSPLHF.

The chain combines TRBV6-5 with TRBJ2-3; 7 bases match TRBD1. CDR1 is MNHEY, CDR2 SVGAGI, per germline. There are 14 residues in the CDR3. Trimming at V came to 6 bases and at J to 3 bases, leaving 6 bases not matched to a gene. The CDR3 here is CASSEGAPTDTQYF. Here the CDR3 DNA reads TGTGCCAGCAGCGAGGGGGCCCCGACAGATACGCAGTATTTT.

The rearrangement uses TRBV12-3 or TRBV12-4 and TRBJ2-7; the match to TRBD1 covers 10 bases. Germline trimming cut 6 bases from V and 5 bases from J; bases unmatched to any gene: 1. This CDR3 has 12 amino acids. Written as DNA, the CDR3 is TGTGCCAGCAGAGGGACAGGGGACGAGCAGTACTTC. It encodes CASRGTGDEQYF.

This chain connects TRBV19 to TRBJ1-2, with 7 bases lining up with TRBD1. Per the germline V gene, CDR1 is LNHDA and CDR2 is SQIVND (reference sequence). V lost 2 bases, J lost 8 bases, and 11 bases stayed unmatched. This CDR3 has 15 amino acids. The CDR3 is CASSIKTGEPYGYTF. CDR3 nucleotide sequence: TGTGCCAGTAGTATAAAAACAGGGGAGCCGTACGGCTACACCTTC.